This TCR beta chain was recorded in a study of OX40 agonist ivuxolimab in advanced cancers. This CDR3 contains 12 residues. V was cut by 6 bases and J by 0 bases, with 6 bases left in between. CDR1 and CDR2 (germline): MGHDK, SYGVNS. Blood draws occurred at baseline, cycle 4 day 1, and cycle 7 day 1. Using immunoSEQ multiplex PCR, the repertoire was profiled, and TCRdb retains in-frame clones only, with some absent. The table includes 15,000 to 25,000 clones, more than 80% detected once. The TCR was taken from an adult with an advanced solid tumor such as melanoma, head and neck, liver or kidney cancer. The material sequenced was CD4+ or CD8+ T cells sorted from blood, taken in a trial of the OX40 agonist ivuxolimab. The rearrangement links TRBV25-1 to TRBJ2-7, with D uncertain. The CDR3: CASRHSSYEQYF. Written as DNA, the CDR3 is TGTGCCAGCAGACATTCCTCCTACGAGCAGTACTTC.